The 3 T cell receptor beta chains below all came from one sample that was sequenced in a study of T-cell memory formation after mild COVID-19 (dated by TCRdb to the early 2020s). Library preparation employed 5' RACE. This sample was sequenced with an Illumina NovaSeq 6000. The public reads were quality trimmed at Q25 with fastp and then assembled into clones with MiXCR by TCRdb, keeping productive beta chains. Every entry covers one CDR3 protein and lists the most common genes and DNA from its rows. The sample includes 400,000 or so distinct CDR3 sequences, with 20% observed a single time. The ten largest account for more than 8% of the sample. Sequenced material: PBMCs or a T cell subset sorted from them (not recorded which). The receptors stem from an adult woman who had mild COVID-19 (a few samples of this study predate the infection). The sample titles of this study are shuffled in the database, so cell type and time point are left out; the donor was told from shared clones.

This clonotype was seen a few times. The chain carries TRBV2 and TRBJ1-5; the match to TRBD1 covers 10 bases. The CDR3 consists of 14 residues. After removal of 6 bases from V and 5 bases from J, the junction contained 4 bases not matched to a gene. Germline V gene data show CDR1 as SNHLY and CDR2 as FYNNEI. The CDR3 loop is CASSRDRGHQPQHF. The CDR3 DNA reads as TGTGCCAGCAGCAGGGACAGGGGACATCAGCCCCAGCATTTT.

This clonotype has more than one count but fewer than ten. The CDR3 DNA follows: TGCAGTGCCCCGGGACAGCAAGAGACCCAGTACTTC. Its translation: CSAPGQQETQYF. The chain links TRBV20-1 to TRBJ2-5, with 7 bases identical to TRBD1. The V and J ends lost 6 bases and 2 bases, in that order; junction bases with no gene match: 3. Germline V gene sequence: CDR1 DFQATT, CDR2 SNEGSKA (reference sequence). This CDR3 is built from 12 residues.

This clonotype was seen a few times. The chain has TRBV9 and TRBJ1-1, with D maybe TRBD1 (6 bases). The germline CDR1 and CDR2 sequences are SGDLS and YYNGEE. V shed 4 bases and J shed 4 bases, with 11 bases lying between them. This CDR3 comprises 13 residues. Written as DNA, the CDR3 is TGTGCCAGCAGCCCACGCAGGGGCACTGAAGCTTTCTTT. It yields the protein CASSPRRGTEAFF.